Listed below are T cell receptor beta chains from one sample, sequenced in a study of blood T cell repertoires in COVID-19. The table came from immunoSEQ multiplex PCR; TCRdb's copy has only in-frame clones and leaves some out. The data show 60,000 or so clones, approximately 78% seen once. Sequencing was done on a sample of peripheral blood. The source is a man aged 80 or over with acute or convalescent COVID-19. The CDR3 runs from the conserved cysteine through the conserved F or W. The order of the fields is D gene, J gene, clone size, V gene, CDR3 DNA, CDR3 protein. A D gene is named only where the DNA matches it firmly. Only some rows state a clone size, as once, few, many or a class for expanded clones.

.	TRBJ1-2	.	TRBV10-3	TGTGCCACCTCCCCCCGCGAGGACTATGGCTACACCTTC	CATSPREDYGYTF
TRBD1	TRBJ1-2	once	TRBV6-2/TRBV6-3	TGTGCCAGCAGTCCCCCCGGGACAGGGCTGTATGGCTACACCTTC	CASSPPGTGLYGYTF
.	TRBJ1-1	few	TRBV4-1	TGCGCCAGCAGCCAATTTCCTAGGAACACTGAAGCTTTCTTT	CASSQFPRNTEAFF
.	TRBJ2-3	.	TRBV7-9	TGTGCCAGCAACATTTTTAGGGGGGGCAAGGGGACAGATACGCAGTATTTT	CASNIFRGGKGTDTQYF
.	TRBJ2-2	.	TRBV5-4	TGTGCCAGCAGCGAAGACAGGCTGAACACCGGGGAGCTGTTTTTT	CASSEDRLNTGELFF
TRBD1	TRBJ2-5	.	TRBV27	TGTGCCAGCCTTTTAGACAGGGCGTACCAAGAGACCCAGTACTTC	CASLLDRAYQETQYF
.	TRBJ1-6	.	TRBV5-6	TGTGCCAGCAGCTCGACAGGTTTTGAGTCCTCCTATAATTCACCCCTCCACTTT	CASSSTGFESSYNSPLHF
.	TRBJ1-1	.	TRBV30	TGTGCCTGGAATCCAGGGAAGACTGAAGCTTTCTTT	CAWNPGKTEAFF
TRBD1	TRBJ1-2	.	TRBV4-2	TGTGCCAGCAGCCAGGGAAGGACAGGGGGCACCTATGGCTACACCTTC	CASSQGRTGGTYGYTF
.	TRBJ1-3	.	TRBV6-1	TGTGCCAGCAGTGATTCGGCGGGATTCTCTGGAAACACCATATATTTT	CASSDSAGFSGNTIYF
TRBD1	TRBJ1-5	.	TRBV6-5	TGTGCCAGTGGTCCAGGGGGTCAGCCCCAGCATTTT	CASGPGGQPQHF
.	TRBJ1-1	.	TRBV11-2	TGTGCCAGCAGCCCCGCCTGGGGCCTGAACACTGAAGCTTTCTTT	CASSPAWGLNTEAFF
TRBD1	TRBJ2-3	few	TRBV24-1	TGTGCCACCAGTGATGCCTTCGGACAGGGGAGCACAGATACGCAGTATTTT	CATSDAFGQGSTDTQYF
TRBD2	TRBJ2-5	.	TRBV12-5	TGTGCTAGTGGTCAAGGGGAGGGGACCCAGTACTTC	CASGQGEGTQYF
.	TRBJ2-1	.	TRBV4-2	TGTGCCAGCAGCCAAGAAAGGTTGCAGGGGTACAATGAGCAGTTCTTC	CASSQERLQGYNEQFF
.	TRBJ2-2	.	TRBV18	TGTGCCAGCTCACCAATTTATGACACCGGGGAGCTGTTTTTT	CASSPIYDTGELFF
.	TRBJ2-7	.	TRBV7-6	TGTGCCAGCAGCTCCGCGGAAGAGCAGTACTTC	CASSSAEEQYF
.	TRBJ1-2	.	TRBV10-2	TGCGCCAGCAGTGAGAATGGAGGGACTGAAGGCTACACCTTC	CASSENGGTEGYTF
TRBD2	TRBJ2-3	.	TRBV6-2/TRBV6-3	TGTGCCAGCAGTTACGGAGGGCTAGCGGGGGGCACAGATACGCAGTATTTT	CASSYGGLAGGTDTQYF
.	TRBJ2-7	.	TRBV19	TGTGCCAGTAGTATAGGAACAGGGCCCTACGAGCAGTACTTC	CASSIGTGPYEQYF
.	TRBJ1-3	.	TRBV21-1	TGTGCCAGCATCCCGGGACAGCAATTCTCTGGAAACACCATATATTTT	CASIPGQQFSGNTIYF
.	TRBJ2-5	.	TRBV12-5	TGTGCTAGTGCGTCCGGGTACCAAGAGACCCAGTACTTC	CASASGYQETQYF
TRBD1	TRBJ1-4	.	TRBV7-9	TGTGCCAGCAGCTTTTCGGGACAGGGGGCAACTAATGAAAAACTGTTTTTT	CASSFSGQGATNEKLFF
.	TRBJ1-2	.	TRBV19	TGTGCCAGTAGTATCTTCCTTAGGGGTTATGGCTACACCTTC	CASSIFLRGYGYTF
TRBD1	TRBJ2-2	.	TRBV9	TGTGCCAGCAGCGGGACAGGGGGCGCAAACACCGGGGAGCTGTTTTTT	CASSGTGGANTGELFF
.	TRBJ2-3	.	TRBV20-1	TGCAGTGCTAGTACATTTGCAGATACGCAGTATTTT	CSASTFADTQYF
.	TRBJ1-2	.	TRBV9	TGTGCCAGCAGCGTAGGTTCAGGGGTGGACTATGGCTACACCTTC	CASSVGSGVDYGYTF
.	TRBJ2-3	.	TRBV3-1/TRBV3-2	TGTGCCAGCAGCCAGGCGGGCTCGGCCGGGACAGATACGCAGTATTTT	CASSQAGSAGTDTQYF
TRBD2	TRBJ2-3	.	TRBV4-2	TGTGCCAGCAGCCAAGAGTATCGGCTAGCGGGGGGGCCCGAATCAGATACGCAGTATTTT	CASSQEYRLAGGPESDTQYF
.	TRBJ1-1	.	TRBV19	TGTGCCAGTACCATCAACACTGAAGCTTTCTTT	CASTINTEAFF
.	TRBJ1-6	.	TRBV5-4	TGTGCCAGCAGCTCTGACAGGTCTAGCTCCTATAATTCACCCCTCCACTTT	CASSSDRSSSYNSPLHF
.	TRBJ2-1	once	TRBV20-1	TGCAGTGCTAGTCGTGACACCTCCTACAATGAGCAGTTCTTC	CSASRDTSYNEQFF
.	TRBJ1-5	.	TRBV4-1	TGCGCCAGCAGCCAAGATTGGAGAGCAGGCAATCAGCCCCAGCATTTT	CASSQDWRAGNQPQHF
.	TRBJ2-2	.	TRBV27	TGTGCCAGCAGTTTCCGTAGAAACACCGGGGAGCTGTTTTTT	CASSFRRNTGELFF
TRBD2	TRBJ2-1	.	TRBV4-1	TGCGCCAGCAGCTTTCGCGGGGGTAGCTCCTACAATGAGCAGTTCTTC	CASSFRGGSSYNEQFF
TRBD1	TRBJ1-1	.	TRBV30	TGTGCCTGGAGTGCCCTGTACGGGACAGGGGGCATCACTGAAGCTTTCTTT	CAWSALYGTGGITEAFF
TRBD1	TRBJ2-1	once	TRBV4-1	TGCGCCAGCAGCCTCTATCAAGGGGGCTGGATCAATGAGCAGTTCTTC	CASSLYQGGWINEQFF
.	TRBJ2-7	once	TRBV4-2	TGTGCCAGCAGCCAAGATTTTGCGGGGATAAGGGACGAGCAGTACTTC	CASSQDFAGIRDEQYF
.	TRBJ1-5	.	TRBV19	TGTGCCAGTAGTATAGATCGGGGGGCTGGATATCAGCCCCAGCATTTT	CASSIDRGAGYQPQHF
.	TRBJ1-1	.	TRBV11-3	TGTGCCAGCAGCTTAGATAGTGGGAACACTGAAGCTTTCTTT	CASSLDSGNTEAFF
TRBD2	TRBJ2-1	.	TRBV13	TGTGCCAGCAGCTTATGGTTAGCGGGGGAGTCCTACAATGAGCAGTTCTTC	CASSLWLAGESYNEQFF
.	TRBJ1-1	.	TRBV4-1	TGCGCCAGCAGCCTCTCCTCCCGAGACACTGAAGCTTTCTTT	CASSLSSRDTEAFF
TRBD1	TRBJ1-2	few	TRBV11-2	TGTGCCAGCAGCCAACCGGGACAGGGCAACTATGGCTACACCTTC	CASSQPGQGNYGYTF
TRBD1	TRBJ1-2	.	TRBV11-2	TGTGCCAGCAGCTTAGGATCCCGGGACAGACCTAACTATGGCTACACCTTC	CASSLGSRDRPNYGYTF
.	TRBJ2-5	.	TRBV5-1	TGCGCCAGCAGCTTGGATAGTACTGGAGAGACCCAGTACTTC	CASSLDSTGETQYF
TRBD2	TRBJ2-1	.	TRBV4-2	TGTGCCAGCAGCCAAGGGGGGACTAGCGGCTTCTACAATGAGCAGTTCTTC	CASSQGGTSGFYNEQFF
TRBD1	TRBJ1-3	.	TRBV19	TGTGCCAGTAGTATTTTTGGGGACAGCAAATGGAACACCATATATTTT	CASSIFGDSKWNTIYF